Here is one T cell receptor beta chain with its context. The data derive from a study of early T cells in non-severe SARS-CoV-2 infection. Background on the study: Investigators sequenced bulk RNA drawn from unsorted whole blood, and chains remained unpaired.

Germline V lookup: CDR1 SGHNT, CDR2 YYREEE (reference sequence). The CDR3 contains 16 residues. J was trimmed by 9 bases and V by 2 bases; bases with no gene match: 11. Unique molecular identifiers were attached to individual cDNA molecules. One entry per CDR3 protein, called by TCRdb with MiXCR from the 5' RACE reads. The sample includes over 45,000 distinct CDR3 sequences, more than 6.5% seen only once; the top ten take around 5%. The sequences come from whole blood, collected at baseline. The source of this sequence is an adult who was a healthcare worker with PCR-confirmed SARS-CoV-2 infection or an uninfected control (not recorded which). The V and J genes are TRBV5-4 and TRBJ2-5; 12 nucleotides line up with TRBD2. The CDR3 here is CASSLLAGGHLSAQYF. In DNA form, the CDR3 reads TGTGCCAGCAGCTTACTAGCGGGGGGCCACCTCTCGGCCCAGTACTTC.